This TCR beta chain emerged from a study of Ad26.COV2.S vaccination and SARS-CoV-2 variants. Described treatment: about 20 received Ad26.COV2.S at low or high dose, single or two shots; 5 received placebo; per-sample allocation not given. Sampling was done on day 63 after the first vaccine or placebo injection. Between the trimmed V and J ends, which lost 8 bases and 4 bases, there was a span of 11 bases. Germline V CDR1 and CDR2: GTSNPN, SVGIG (reference sequence). The CDR3 has 11 amino acids. Profiled with immunoSEQ multiplex PCR; TCRdb holds only in-frame clones, not every one. The sample lists 400,000 to 450,000 clones, 90% occurring once.

The source material was peripheral blood, sampled in a trial of Ad26.COV2.S vaccine versus placebo. The clonotype comes from a person aged 18-60 years who received the Ad26.COV2.S COVID-19 vaccine or a placebo. The chain couples TRBV30 to TRBJ1-1; D may be TRBD1 (5 bases). This chain's CDR3 is CAGGGGTEAFF. Here the CDR3 DNA reads TGTGCCGGTGGGGGGGGCACTGAAGCTTTCTTT.